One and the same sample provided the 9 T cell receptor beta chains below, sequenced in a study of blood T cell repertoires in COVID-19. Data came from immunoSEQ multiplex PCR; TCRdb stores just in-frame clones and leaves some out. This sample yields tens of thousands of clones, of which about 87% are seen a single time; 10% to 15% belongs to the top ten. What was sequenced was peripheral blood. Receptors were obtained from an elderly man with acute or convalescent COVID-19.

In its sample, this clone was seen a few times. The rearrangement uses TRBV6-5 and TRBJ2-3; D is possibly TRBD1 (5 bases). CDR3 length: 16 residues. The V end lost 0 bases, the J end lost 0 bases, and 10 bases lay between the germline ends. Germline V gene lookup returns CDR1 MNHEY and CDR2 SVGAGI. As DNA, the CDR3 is TGTGCCAGCAGTTACTCGCGCAGGGAAAGCACAGATACGCAGTATTTT. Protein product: CASSYSRRESTDTQYF.

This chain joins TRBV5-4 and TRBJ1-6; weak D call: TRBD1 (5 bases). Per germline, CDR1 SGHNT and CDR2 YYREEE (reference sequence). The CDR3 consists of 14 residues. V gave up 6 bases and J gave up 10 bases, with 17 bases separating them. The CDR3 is CASTSLGVGSPLHF. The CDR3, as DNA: TGTGCCAGCACCTCTTTAGGGGTAGGATCACCCCTCCACTTT.

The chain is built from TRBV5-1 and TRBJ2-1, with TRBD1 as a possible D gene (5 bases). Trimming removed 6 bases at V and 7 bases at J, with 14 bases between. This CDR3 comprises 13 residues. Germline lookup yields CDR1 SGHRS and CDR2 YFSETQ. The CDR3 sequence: CASNQQVSNEQFF. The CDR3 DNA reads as TGCGCCAGCAATCAACAGGTTTCAAATGAGCAGTTCTTC.

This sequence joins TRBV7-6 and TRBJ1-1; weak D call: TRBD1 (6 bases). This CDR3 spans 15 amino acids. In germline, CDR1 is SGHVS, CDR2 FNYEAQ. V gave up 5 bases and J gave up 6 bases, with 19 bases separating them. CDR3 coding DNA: TGTGCCAGCAGCCCTTGGGCAGGGGAATCCGCTGAAGCTTTCTTT. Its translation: CASSPWAGESAEAFF. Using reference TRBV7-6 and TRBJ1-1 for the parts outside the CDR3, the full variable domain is GAGVSQSPRYKVTKRGQDVALRCDPISGHVSLYWYRQALGQGPEFLTYFNYEAQQDKSGLPNDRFSAERPEGSISTLTIQRTEQRDSAMYRCASSPWAGESAEAFFGQGTRLTVV.

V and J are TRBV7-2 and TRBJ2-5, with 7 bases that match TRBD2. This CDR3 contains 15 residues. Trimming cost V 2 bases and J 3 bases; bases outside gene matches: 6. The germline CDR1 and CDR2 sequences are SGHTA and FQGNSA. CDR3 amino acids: CASSLQLAWEETQYF. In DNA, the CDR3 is TGTGCCAGCAGCTTACAACTAGCGTGGGAAGAGACCCAGTACTTC.

The CDR3 reads CASSDKSGGTYEQYF. Here the CDR3 DNA reads TGCGCCAGCAGTGATAAGTCAGGAGGGACCTACGAGCAGTACTTC. The V gene is TRBV10-1, the J gene TRBJ2-7; D possibly corresponds to TRBD2 (6 bases). The CDR3 is made up of 15 amino acids. Trimming cost V 3 bases and J 2 bases, with 14 bases left between them. Per the germline V gene, CDR1 is WNHNN and CDR2 is SYGVQD (reference sequence).

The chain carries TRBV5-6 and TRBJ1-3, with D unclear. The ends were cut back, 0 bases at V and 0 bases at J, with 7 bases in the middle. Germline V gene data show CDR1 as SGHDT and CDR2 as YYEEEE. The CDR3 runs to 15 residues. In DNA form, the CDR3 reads TGTGCCAGCAGCTTGGACTTGGTCTCTGGAAACACCATATATTTT. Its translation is CASSLDLVSGNTIYF.

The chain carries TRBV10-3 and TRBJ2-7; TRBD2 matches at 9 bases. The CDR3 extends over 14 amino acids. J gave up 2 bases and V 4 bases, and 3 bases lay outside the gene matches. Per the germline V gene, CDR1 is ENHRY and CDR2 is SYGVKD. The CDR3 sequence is CAISVLAGPYEQYF. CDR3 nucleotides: TGTGCCATCAGTGTACTAGCGGGCCCCTACGAGCAGTACTTC.

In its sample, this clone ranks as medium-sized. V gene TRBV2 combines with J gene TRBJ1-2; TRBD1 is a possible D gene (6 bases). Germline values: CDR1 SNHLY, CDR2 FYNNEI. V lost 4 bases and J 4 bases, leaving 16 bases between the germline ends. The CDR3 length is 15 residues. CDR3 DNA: TGTGCCAGCAGTGCTAACAGGGAGGGCCTCTATGGCTACACCTTC. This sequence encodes CASSANREGLYGYTF. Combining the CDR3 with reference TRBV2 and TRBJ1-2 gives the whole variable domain EPEVTQTPSHQVTQMGQEVILRCVPISNHLYFYWYRQILGQKVEFLVSFYNNEISEKSEIFDDQFSVERPDGSNFTLKIRSTKLEDSAMYFCASSANREGLYGYTFGSGTRLTVV.